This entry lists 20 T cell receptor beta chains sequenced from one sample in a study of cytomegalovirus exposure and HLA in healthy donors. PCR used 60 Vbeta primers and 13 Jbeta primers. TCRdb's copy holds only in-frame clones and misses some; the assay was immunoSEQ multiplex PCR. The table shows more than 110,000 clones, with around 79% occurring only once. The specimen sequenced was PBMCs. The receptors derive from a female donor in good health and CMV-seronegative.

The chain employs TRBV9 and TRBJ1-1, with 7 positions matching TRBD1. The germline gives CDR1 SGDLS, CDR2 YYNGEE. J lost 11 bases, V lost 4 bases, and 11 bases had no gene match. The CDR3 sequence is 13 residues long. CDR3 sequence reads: CASSRTGPGEAFF. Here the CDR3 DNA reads TGTGCCAGCAGCCGGACAGGTCCGGGGGAGGCTTTCTTT.

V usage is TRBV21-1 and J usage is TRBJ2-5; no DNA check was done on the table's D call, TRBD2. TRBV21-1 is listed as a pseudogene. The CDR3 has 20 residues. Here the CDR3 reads CASSQPRSRSSRKYQETQYF. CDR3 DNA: TGTGCCAGCAGCCAACCTAGATCCCGCTCTAGCAGAAAGTACCAAGAGACCCAGTACTTC.

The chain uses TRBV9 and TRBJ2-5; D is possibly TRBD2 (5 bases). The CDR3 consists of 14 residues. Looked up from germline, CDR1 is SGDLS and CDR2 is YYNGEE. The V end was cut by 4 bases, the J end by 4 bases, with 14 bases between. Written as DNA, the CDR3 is TGTGCCAGCAGCCCAACGTCCGGGGTAGAGACCCAGTACTTC. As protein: CASSPTSGVETQYF.

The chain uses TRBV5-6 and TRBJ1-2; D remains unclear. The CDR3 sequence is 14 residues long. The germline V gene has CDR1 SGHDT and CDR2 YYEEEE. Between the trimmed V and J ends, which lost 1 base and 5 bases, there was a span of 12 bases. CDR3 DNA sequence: TGTGCCAGCAGCTTGTTGATAGGCGGTTATGGCTACACCTTC. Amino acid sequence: CASSLLIGGYGYTF.

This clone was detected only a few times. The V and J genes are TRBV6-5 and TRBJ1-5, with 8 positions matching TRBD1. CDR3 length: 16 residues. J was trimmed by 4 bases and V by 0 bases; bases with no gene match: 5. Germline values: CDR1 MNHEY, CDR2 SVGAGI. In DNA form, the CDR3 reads TGTGCCAGCAGTTACTCGAAGACAGGGGTAAATCAGCCCCAGCATTTT. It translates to CASSYSKTGVNQPQHF.

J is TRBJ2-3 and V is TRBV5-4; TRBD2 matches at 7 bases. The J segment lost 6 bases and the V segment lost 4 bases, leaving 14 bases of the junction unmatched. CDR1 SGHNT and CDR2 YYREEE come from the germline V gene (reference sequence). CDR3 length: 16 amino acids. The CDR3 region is CASSPRAGRERDTQYF. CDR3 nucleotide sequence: TGTGCCAGCAGCCCGCGGGCCGGGCGGGAGCGGGATACGCAGTATTTT.

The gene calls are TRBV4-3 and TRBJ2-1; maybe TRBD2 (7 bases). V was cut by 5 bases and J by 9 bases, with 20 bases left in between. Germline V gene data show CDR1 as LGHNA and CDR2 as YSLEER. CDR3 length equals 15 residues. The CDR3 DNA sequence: TGCGCCAGCAGCAGCTACCGGGGAGGGGGTTCTGAGCAGTTCTTC. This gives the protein CASSSYRGGGSEQFF.

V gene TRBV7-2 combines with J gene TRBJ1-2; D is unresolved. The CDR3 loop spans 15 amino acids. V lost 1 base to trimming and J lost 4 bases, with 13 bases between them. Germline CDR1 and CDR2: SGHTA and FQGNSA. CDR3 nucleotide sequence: TGTGCCAGCAGCTTAGGGCGGATCACGGGCTATGGCTACACCTTC. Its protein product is CASSLGRITGYGYTF.

This CDR3 is CASSITRGEQFF. The CDR3 bases are TGTGCCAGCAGTATCACTAGAGGTGAGCAGTTCTTC. The chain employs TRBV28 and TRBJ2-1, with D possibly being TRBD2 (5 bases). This CDR3 has 12 residues. CDR1 is MDHEN, CDR2 SYDVKM, per germline. Trimming took off 5 bases at V and 9 bases at J, with 11 bases between the two ends.

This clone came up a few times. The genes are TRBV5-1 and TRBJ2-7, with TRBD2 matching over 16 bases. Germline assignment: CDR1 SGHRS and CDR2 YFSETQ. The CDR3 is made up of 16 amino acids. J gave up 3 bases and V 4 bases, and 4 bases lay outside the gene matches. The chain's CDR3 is CASSLGTSGRVYEQYF. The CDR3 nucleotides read TGCGCCAGCAGCCTGGGGACTAGCGGGAGGGTCTACGAGCAGTACTTC.

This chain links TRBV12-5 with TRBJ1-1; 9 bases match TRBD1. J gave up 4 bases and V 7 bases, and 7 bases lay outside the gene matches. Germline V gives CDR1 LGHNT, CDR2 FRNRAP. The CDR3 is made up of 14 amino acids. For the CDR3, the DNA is TGTGCTAGTGCCAACAGGGGGCTAGGCACTGAAGCTTTCTTT. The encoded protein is CASANRGLGTEAFF.

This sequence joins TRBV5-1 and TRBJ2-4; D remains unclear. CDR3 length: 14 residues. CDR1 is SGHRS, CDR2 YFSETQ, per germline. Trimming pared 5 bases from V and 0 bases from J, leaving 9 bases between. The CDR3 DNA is TGCGCCAGCAGTTCTGAACTAGCCAAAAACATTCAGTACTTC. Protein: CASSSELAKNIQYF.

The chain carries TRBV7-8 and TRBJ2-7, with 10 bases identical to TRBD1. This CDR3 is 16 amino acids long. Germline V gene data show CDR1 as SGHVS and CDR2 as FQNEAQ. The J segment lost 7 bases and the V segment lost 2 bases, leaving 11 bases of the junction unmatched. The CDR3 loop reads CASSLRRVDRGKEQYF. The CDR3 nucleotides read TGTGCCAGCAGCTTAAGACGTGTGGACAGGGGGAAAGAGCAGTACTTC.

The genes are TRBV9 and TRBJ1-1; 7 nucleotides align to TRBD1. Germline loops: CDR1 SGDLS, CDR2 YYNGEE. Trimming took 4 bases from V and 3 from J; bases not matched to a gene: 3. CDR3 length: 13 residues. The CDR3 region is CASSRQGHTEAFF. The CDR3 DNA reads TGTGCCAGCAGCCGACAGGGACACACTGAAGCTTTCTTT.

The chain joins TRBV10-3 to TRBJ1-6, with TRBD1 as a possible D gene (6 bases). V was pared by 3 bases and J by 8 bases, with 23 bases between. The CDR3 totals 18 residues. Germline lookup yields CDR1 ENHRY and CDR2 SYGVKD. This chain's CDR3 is CAISDIPGHGLVDSPLHF. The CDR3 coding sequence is TGTGCCATCAGTGATATTCCGGGACACGGCCTTGTGGATTCACCCCTCCACTTT.

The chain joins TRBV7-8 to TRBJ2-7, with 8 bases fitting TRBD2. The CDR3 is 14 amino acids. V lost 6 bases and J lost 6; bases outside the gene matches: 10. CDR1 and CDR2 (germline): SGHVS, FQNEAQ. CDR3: CASRRTGTSGEQYF. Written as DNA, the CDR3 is TGTGCCAGCAGGCGCACCGGGACTAGTGGCGAGCAGTACTTC.

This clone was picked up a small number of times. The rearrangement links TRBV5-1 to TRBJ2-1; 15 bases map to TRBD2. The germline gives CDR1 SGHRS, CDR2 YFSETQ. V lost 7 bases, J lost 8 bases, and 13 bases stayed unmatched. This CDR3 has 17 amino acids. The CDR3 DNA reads TGCGCCAGCTCTCCTGGGGGACTAGCGGGGGGAGGGGATGAGCAGTTCTTC. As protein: CASSPGGLAGGGDEQFF. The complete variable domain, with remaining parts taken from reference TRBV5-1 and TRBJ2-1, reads KAGVTQTPRYLIKTRGQQVTLSCSPISGHRSVSWYQQTPGQGLQFLFEYFSETQRNKGNFPGRFSGRQFSNSRSEMNVSTLELGDSALYLCASSPGGLAGGGDEQFFGPGTRLTVL.

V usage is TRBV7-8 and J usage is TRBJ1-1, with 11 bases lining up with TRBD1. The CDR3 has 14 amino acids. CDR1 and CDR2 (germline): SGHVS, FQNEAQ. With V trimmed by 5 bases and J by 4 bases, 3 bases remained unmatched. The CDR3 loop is CASSPGQGATEAFF. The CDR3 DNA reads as TGTGCCAGCAGCCCAGGACAGGGGGCCACTGAAGCTTTCTTT.

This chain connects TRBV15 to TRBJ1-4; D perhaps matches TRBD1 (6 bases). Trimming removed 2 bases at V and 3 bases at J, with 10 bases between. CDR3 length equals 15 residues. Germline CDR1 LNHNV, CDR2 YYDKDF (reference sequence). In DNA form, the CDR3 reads TGTGCCACCAGCAGATCCAGGGGAGCTAATGAAAAACTGTTTTTT. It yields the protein CATSRSRGANEKLFF.

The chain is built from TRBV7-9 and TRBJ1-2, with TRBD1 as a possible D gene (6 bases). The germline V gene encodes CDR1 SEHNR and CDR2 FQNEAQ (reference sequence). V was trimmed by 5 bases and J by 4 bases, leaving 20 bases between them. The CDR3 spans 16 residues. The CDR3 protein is CASSHRTYHRVYGYTF. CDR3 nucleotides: TGTGCCAGCAGCCACCGGACCTATCACAGGGTCTATGGCTACACCTTC.